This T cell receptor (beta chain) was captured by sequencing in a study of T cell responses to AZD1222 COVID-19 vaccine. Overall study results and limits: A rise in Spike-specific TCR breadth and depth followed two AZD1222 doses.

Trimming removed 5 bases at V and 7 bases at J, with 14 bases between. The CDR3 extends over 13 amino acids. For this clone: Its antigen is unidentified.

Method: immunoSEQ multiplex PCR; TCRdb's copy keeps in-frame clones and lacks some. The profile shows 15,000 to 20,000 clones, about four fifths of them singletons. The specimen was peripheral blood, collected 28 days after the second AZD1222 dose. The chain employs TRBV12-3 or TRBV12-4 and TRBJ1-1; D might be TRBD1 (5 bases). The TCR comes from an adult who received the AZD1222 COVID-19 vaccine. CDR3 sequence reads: CASSQWGGGEAFF. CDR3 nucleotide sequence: TGTGCCAGCAGTCAATGGGGGGGTGGTGAAGCTTTCTTT.